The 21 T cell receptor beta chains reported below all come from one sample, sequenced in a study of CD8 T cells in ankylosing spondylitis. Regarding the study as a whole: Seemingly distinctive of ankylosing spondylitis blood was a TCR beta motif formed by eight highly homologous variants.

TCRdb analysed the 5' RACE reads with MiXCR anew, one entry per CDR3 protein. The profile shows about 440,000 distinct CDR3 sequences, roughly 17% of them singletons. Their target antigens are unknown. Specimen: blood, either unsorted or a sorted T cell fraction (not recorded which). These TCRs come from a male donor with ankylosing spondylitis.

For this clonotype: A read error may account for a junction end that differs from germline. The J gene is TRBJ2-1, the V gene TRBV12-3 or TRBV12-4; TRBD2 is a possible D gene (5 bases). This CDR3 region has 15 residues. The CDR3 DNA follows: TGTGCCTGCAGTTTTGAGGGTTTTTCGTACAATGAGCAGTTCTTC. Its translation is CACSFEGFSYNEQFF.

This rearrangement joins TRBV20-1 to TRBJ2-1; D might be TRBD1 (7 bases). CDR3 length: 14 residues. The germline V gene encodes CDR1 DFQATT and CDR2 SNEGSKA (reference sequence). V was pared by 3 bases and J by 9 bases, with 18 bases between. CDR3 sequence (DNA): TGCAGTGCTAGTGGTCAGGGGGGTGTAATTGAGCAGTTCTTC. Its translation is CSASGQGGVIEQFF.

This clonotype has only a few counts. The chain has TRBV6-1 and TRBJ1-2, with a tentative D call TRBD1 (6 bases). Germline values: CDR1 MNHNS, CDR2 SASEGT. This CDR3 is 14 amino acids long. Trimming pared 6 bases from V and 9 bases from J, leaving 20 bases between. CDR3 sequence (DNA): TGTGCCAGCAGCATCGACAGGTCCATGGGTAGCTACACCTTC. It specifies CASSIDRSMGSYTF.

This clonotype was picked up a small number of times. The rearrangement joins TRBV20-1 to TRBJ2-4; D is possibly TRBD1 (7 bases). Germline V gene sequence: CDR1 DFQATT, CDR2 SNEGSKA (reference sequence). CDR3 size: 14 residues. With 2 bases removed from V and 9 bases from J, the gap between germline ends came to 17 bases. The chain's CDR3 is CSARIGGGEGIQYF. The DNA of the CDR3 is TGCAGTGCTAGAATAGGGGGCGGGGAAGGCATTCAGTACTTC.

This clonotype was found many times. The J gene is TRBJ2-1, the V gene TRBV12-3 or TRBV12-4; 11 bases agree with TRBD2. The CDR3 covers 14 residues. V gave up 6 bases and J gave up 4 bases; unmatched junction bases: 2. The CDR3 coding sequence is TGTGCCAGCAGGGGACTAGCGGTATACAATGAGCAGTTCTTC. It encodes CASRGLAVYNEQFF.

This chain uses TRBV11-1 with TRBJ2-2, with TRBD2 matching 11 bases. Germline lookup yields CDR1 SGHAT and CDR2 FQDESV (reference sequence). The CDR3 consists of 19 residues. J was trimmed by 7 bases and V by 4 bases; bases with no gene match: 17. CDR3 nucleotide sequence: TGTGCCAGCAGCTCCGTCATTTTCACTAGCGGGAGACGCTACGGGGAGCTGTTTTTT. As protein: CASSSVIFTSGRRYGELFF.

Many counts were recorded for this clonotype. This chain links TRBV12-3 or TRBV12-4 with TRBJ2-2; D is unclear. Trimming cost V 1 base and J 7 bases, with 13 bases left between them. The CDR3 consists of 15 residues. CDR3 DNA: TGTGCCAGCAGTTTAGGCCCGGTAGGACGCGGGGAGCTGTTTTTT. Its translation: CASSLGPVGRGELFF.

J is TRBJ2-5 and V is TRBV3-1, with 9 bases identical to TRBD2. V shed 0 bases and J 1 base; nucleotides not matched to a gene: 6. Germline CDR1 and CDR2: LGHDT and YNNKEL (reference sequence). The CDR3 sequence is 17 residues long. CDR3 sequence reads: CASSQDWSAGGQETQYF. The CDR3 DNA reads TGTGCCAGCAGCCAAGATTGGTCAGCGGGGGGCCAAGAGACCCAGTACTTC.

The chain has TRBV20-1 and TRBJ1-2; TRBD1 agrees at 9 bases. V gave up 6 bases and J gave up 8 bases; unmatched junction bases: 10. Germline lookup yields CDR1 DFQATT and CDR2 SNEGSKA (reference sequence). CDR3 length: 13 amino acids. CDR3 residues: CSASTGGDRGYTF. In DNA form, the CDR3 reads TGCAGTGCCAGCACAGGGGGCGACAGAGGCTACACCTTC.

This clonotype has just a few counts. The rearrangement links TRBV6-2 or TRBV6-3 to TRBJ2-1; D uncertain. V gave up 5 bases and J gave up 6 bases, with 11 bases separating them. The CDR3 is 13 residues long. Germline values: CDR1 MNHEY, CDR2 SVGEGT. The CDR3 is CASSPNRPNEQFF. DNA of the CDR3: TGTGCCAGCAGTCCTAACCGGCCCAATGAGCAGTTCTTC.

DNA for the CDR3: TGTGCCAGCATGCGGGCCCCCGATCAGCCCCAGCATTTT. Translation gives CASMRAPDQPQHF. The rearrangement links TRBV28 to TRBJ1-5; D is unclear. The V end lost 7 bases, the J end lost 5 bases, and 12 bases lay between the germline ends. The germline gives CDR1 MDHEN, CDR2 SYDVKM. CDR3 size: 13 residues.

Here the CDR3 DNA reads TGTGCCAGTAGTATCGGCCACCCAAAGGGAGAGACCCAGTACTTC. Residues: CASSIGHPKGETQYF. V and J are TRBV19 and TRBJ2-5, with D uncertain. Trimming removed 3 bases from V and 4 bases from J, with 15 bases in between. Germline assignment: CDR1 LNHDA and CDR2 SQIVND (reference sequence). The CDR3 is 15 residues long.

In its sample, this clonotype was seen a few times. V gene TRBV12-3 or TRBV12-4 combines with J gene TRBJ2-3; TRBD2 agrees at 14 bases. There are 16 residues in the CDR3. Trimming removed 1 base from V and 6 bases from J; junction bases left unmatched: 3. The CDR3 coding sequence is TGTGCCAGCAGTTTAGGACTAGCGGGGGGGCTTGATACGCAGTATTTT. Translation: CASSLGLAGGLDTQYF.

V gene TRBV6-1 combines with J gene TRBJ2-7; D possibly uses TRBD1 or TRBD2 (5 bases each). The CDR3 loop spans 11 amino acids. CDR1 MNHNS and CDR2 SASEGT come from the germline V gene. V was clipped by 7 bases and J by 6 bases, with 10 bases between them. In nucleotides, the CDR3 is TGTGCCAGCATGGGGGTGGGCGAGCAGTACTTC. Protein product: CASMGVGEQYF.

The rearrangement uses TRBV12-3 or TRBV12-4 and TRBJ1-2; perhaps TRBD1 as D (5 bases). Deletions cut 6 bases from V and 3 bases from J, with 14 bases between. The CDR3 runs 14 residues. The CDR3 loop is CASRLRDGDYGYTF. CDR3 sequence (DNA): TGTGCCAGCAGACTACGGGACGGAGACTATGGCTACACCTTC.

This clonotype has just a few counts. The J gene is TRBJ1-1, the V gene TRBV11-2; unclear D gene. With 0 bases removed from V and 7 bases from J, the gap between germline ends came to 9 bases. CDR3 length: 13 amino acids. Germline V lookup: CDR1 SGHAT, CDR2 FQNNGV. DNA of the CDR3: TGTGCCAGCAGCTTAGATGGTAGGGATGAAGCTTTCTTT. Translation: CASSLDGRDEAFF.

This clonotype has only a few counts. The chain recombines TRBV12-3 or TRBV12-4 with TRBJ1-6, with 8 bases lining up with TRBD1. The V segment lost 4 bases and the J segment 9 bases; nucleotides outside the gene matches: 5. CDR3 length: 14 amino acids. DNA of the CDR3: TGTGCCAGCAGTTCAGGACAGGGAGGTTCACCCCTCCACTTT. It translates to CASSSGQGGSPLHF.

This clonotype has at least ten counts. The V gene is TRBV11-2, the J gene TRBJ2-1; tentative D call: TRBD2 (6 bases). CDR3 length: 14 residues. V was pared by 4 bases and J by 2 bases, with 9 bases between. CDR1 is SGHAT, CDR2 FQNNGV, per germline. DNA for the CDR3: TGTGCCAGCAGCTCTCGGAGGGCCTACAATGAGCAGTTCTTC. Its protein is CASSSRRAYNEQFF.

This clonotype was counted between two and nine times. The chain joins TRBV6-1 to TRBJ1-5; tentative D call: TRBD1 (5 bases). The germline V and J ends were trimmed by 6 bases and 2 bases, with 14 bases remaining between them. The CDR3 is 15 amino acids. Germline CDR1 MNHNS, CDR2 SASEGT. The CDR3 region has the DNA TGTGCCAGCAGCCGGGGCAGGGAAGGCAATCAGCCCCAGCATTTT. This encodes CASSRGREGNQPQHF.

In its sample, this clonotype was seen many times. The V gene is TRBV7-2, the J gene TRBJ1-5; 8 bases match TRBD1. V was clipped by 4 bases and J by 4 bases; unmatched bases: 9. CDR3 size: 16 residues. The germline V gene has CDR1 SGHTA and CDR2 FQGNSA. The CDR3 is CASSSAVGQVNQPQHF. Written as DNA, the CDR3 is TGTGCCAGCAGCTCTGCCGTGGGACAGGTGAATCAGCCCCAGCATTTT. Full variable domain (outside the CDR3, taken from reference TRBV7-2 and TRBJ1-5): GAGVSQSPSNKVTEKGKDVELRCDPISGHTALYWYRQSLGQGLEFLIYFQGNSAPDKSGLPSDRFSAERTGGSVSTLTIQRTQQEDSAVYLCASSSAVGQVNQPQHFGDGTRLSIL.

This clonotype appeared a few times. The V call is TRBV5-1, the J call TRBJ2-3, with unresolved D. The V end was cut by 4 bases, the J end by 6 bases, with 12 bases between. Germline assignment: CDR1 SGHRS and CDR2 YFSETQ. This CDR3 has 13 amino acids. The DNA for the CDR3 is TGCGCCAGCAGCACCACCTCGCAGGATACGCAGTATTTT. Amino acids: CASSTTSQDTQYF.